This TCR beta chain was identified during a study of shared T cell receptors in the human thymus. Unmatched junction bases numbered 16, after V lost 10 bases and J lost 0 bases. Germline V gene sequence: CDR1 MNHGY, CDR2 SVAAGI. This CDR3 contains 18 residues. This clone appeared a few times. The assay was immunoSEQ multiplex PCR, and TCRdb's table has in-frame clones only and misses some. The profile covers almost 550,000 clones, with 75% to 85% appearing a single time and about 0.013% taken by the ten largest. The same data also contributed to another study, on human thymus T cells. That paper notes: The sample donors, healthy Finnish infants, were having corrective surgery for congenital heart defects. During corrective heart surgery, resections were taken, and the thymus tissue came from them. Thymic and blood repertoires appeared to show biased V and J gene usage.

This clonotype was obtained from a boy in the first two years of life with a congenital heart defect. The source material was thymocytes. The chain couples TRBV6-9 to TRBJ2-3; 10 nucleotides match TRBD2. CDR3 DNA: TGTGCCACCGGGAGTGGGGCTAGCGGGAGTGCTAGCACAGATACGCAGTATTTT. It yields the protein CATGSGASGSASTDTQYF.